The clone carrying this T cell receptor (beta chain) was detected a few times. These data are taken from a study of blood T cell repertoires in COVID-19. The overall study: The samples span acute and convalescent COVID-19 from the United States, Italy and Spain. Sources were T cells, B-cell-depleted T cells, or PBMCs; the material itself was cDNA or gDNA.

Participants spanned ages roughly 18 to 95 years and resided in around 25 US areas. Two negative PCRs, clearance, or symptom resolution had been documented for recovered Cohort 3 donors. Looked up from germline, CDR1 is SGHRS and CDR2 is YFSETQ. Trimming removed 5 bases at V and 6 bases at J, with 17 bases between. The CDR3 spans 14 residues. The method was immunoSEQ multiplex PCR; TCRdb's version includes in-frame clones alone and lacks a portion of them. Here the sample spans a few hundred thousand clones, around 84% being singletons. The specimen sequenced was PBMCs or T cells enriched from blood (not recorded which). The chain employs TRBV5-1 and TRBJ1-2; tentative D call: TRBD1 (6 bases). This TCR was recovered from a woman between 45 and 65 years old who had recovered from COVID-19. DNA of the CDR3: TGCGCCAGCAGGCTGTCCCGGGACACTCATGGCTACACCTTC. Amino acids: CASRLSRDTHGYTF.